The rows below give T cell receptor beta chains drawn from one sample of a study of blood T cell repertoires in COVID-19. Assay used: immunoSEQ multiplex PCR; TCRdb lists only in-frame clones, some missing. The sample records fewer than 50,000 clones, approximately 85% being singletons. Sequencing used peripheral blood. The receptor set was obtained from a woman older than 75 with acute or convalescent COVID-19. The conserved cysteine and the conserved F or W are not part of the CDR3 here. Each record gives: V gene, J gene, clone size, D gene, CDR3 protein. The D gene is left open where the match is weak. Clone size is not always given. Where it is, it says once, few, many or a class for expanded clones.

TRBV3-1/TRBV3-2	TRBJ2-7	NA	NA	ASSQVLDHTLRYEQY
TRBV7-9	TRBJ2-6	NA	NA	ASSPPQTGIRSGANVLT
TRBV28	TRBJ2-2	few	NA	ASNRRGVDTGELF
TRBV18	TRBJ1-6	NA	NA	ASSPGRGDSPLH
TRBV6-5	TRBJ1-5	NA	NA	ASSLGRGGQPQH
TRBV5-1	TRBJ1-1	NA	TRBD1	ASRHTGGTEAF
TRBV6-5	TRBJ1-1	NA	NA	ASSSDGTEAF
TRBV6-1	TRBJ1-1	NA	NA	ASSEAGGNTEAF
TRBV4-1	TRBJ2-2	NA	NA	ASSQDAGLRGELF
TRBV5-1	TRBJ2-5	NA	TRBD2	ASSDTSGRAFETQY
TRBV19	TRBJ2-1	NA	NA	ASSSNGRHNEQF
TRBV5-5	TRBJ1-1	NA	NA	ASSLDRLNTEAF
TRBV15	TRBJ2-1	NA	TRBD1	ATSREDRGHNEQF
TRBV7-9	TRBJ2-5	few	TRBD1	ASSQQGQAGETQY
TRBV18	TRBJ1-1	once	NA	ASSPPSIAEAF
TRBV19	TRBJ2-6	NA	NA	AMTPGANVLT
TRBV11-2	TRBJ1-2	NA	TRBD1	ASSPGTGIGYGYT
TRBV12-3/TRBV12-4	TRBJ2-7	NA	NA	ASSPGRWEQY
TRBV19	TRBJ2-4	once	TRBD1	ASSFRTGAKNIQY
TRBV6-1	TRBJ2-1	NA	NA	ASSEALGGSYNEQF
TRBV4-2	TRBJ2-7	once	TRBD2	ASSQELAGAYEQY
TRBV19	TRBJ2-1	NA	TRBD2	ASSPMPETSLSYNEQF
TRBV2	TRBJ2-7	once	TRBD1	ASSDGTGRYEQY
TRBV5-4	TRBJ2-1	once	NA	ASASGRKGNEQF
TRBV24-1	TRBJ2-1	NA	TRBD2	ATSDLTSGRLF